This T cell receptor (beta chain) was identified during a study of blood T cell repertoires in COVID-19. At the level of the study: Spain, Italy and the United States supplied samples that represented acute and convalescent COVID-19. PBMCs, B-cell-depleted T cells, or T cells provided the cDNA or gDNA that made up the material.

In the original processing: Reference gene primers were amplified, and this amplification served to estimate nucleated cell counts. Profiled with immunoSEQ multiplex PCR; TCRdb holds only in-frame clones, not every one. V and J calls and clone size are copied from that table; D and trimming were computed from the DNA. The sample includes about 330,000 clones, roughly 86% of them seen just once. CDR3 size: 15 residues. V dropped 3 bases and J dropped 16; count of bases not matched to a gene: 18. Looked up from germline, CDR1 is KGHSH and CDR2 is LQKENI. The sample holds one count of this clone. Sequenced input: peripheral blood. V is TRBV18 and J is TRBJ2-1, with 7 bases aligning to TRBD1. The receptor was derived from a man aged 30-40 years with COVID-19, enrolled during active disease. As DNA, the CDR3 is TGTGCCAGCTCACCGCCTTCTAACGACAGGGTCGGGCACTTCTTC. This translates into CASSPPSNDRVGHFF.